This T cell receptor (beta chain) emerged from a study of cytomegalovirus exposure and HLA in healthy donors. Study conclusions and caveats: Presence/absence analyses supposed approximately even sequencing depth among donors. The study labeled about 160 TCR beta chains cytomegalovirus-associated. Later work associated fewer than 20,000 TCR beta sequences with HLA alleles at 0.05 false discovery rate.

In germline, CDR1 is LNHDA, CDR2 SQIVND (reference sequence). CDR3 length equals 16 residues. Trimming took 8 bases from V and 0 from J, leaving 20 bases between them. Worth noting for this clone: What it binds is not known.

The PCR was carried out with 60 Vbeta primers and 13 Jbeta primers. This table comes from immunoSEQ multiplex PCR, and its TCRdb copy is limited to in-frame clones, with some not included. This sample has 80,000 to 90,000 clones, with roughly 80% found just once. The chain joins TRBV19 to TRBJ2-7; D perhaps matches TRBD2 (6 bases). The material sequenced was PBMCs. The TCR sequence derives from a middle-aged man in good health and CMV-seronegative. CDR3 nucleotides: TGTGCCAGTGGAGGTCGGCGGGAATCCAGCTCCTACGAGCAGTACTTC. This gives the protein CASGGRRESSSYEQYF.